These T cell receptor beta chains were read from a single sample in a study of T cell repertoires in cytomegalovirus infection. TCRdb re-derived calls from the reads in MiXCR, one entry per CDR3 protein. This sample has about 770,000 distinct CDR3 sequences, with about 27% found just once. Which antigens these TCRs recognize remains unknown. The sample was cultured CD8+ T cells from PBMCs, taken from culture after CMV antigen stimulation. Receptor source: a human donor in good health (CMV status not recorded). Some clones in this sample may be carry-over from other donors' samples. CDR3s include the opening cysteine and the closing phenylalanine or tryptophan. The order of the fields is CDR3 length, D gene, clone size, J gene, V gene, CDR3 protein, CDR3 DNA. A D gene is named only where the DNA matches it firmly. For some rows the clone size is stated as once, few or many, or as a class when expanded; others skip it.

CDR3 length: 15; D gene: -; clone size: -; J gene: TRBJ2-5; V gene: TRBV11-2; CDR3 protein: CASSLVGTLGETQYF; CDR3 DNA: TGTGCCAGCAGCTTAGTGGGCACCTTGGGGGAGACCCAGTACTTC
CDR3 length: 11; D gene: -; clone size: -; J gene: TRBJ2-1; V gene: TRBV6-1; CDR3 protein: CASTGLDEQFF; CDR3 DNA: TGTGCCAGCACTGGGCTTGATGAGCAGTTCTTC
CDR3 length: 14; D gene: TRBD2; clone size: -; J gene: TRBJ2-7; V gene: TRBV2; CDR3 protein: CASVGTSGGGEQYF; CDR3 DNA: TGTGCCAGCGTCGGGACTAGCGGGGGAGGCGAGCAGTACTTC
CDR3 length: 19; D gene: -; clone size: many; J gene: TRBJ2-1; V gene: TRBV7-8; CDR3 protein: CASSGRDGASGAPYNEQFF; CDR3 DNA: TGTGCCAGCAGCGGACGGGACGGAGCTTCAGGGGCGCCCTACAATGAGCAGTTCTTC
CDR3 length: 13; D gene: -; clone size: -; J gene: TRBJ2-7; V gene: TRBV7-9; CDR3 protein: CASSPKQGYEQYF; CDR3 DNA: TGTGCCAGCAGCCCTAAACAGGGTTACGAGCAGTACTTC
CDR3 length: 14; D gene: TRBD1; clone size: -; J gene: TRBJ2-7; V gene: TRBV2; CDR3 protein: CASSWGTVGYEQYF; CDR3 DNA: TGTGCCAGCAGTTGGGGGACAGTCGGCTACGAGCAGTACTTC
CDR3 length: 11; D gene: TRBD2; clone size: -; J gene: TRBJ2-5; V gene: TRBV7-9; CDR3 protein: CASSPGLESYF; CDR3 DNA: TGTGCCAGCAGCCCAGGACTAGAATCGTACTTC
CDR3 length: 16; D gene: TRBD2; clone size: few; J gene: TRBJ2-3; V gene: TRBV12-3/TRBV12-4; CDR3 protein: CASSAFERGAEDTQYF; CDR3 DNA: TGTGCCAGCAGTGCCTTCGAGCGGGGGGCAGAAGATACGCAGTATTTT
CDR3 length: 16; D gene: TRBD2; clone size: -; J gene: TRBJ2-4; V gene: TRBV6-5; CDR3 protein: CASSYSGGGAGDIQYF; CDR3 DNA: TGTGCCAGCAGTTACAGCGGGGGTGGAGCCGGGGACATTCAGTACTTC
CDR3 length: 18; D gene: TRBD2; clone size: few; J gene: TRBJ2-2; V gene: TRBV12-3/TRBV12-4; CDR3 protein: CASSLGLAGGPMTGELFF; CDR3 DNA: TGTGCCAGCAGTTTAGGACTAGCGGGGGGGCCCATGACCGGGGAGCTGTTTTTT
CDR3 length: 20; D gene: TRBD1; clone size: few; J gene: TRBJ2-6; V gene: TRBV4-2; CDR3 protein: CASSHPHPGTDTAGANVLTF; CDR3 DNA: TGTGCCAGCAGCCATCCCCACCCCGGGACAGACACGGCTGGGGCCAACGTCCTGACTTTC
CDR3 length: 15; D gene: TRBD1; clone size: -; J gene: TRBJ1-4; V gene: TRBV7-9; CDR3 protein: CASIRGQGMNEELFF; CDR3 DNA: TGTGCCAGCATCCGCGGACAGGGGATGAATGAGGAACTGTTTTTT
CDR3 length: 13; D gene: -; clone size: -; J gene: TRBJ1-5; V gene: TRBV2; CDR3 protein: CASRGPEDQPQHF; CDR3 DNA: TGTGCCAGCAGGGGACCGGAGGATCAGCCCCAGCATTTT
CDR3 length: 18; D gene: TRBD2; clone size: -; J gene: TRBJ2-7; V gene: TRBV7-8; CDR3 protein: CASSPGGAGAERSYEQYF; CDR3 DNA: TGTGCCAGCAGCCCAGGCGGAGCGGGGGCCGAGAGGTCCTACGAGCAGTACTTC
CDR3 length: 15; D gene: -; clone size: many; J gene: TRBJ1-1; V gene: TRBV7-6; CDR3 protein: CASSLASGSLAEAFF; CDR3 DNA: TGTGCCAGCAGCTTAGCTTCAGGGTCATTAGCTGAAGCTTTCTTT
CDR3 length: 16; D gene: -; clone size: -; J gene: TRBJ1-5; V gene: TRBV6-6; CDR3 protein: CASSDMGTPSNQPQHF; CDR3 DNA: TGTGCCAGCAGTGATATGGGGACGCCGAGCAATCAGCCCCAGCATTTT
CDR3 length: 18; D gene: -; clone size: -; J gene: TRBJ2-1; V gene: TRBV3-1; CDR3 protein: CASSLLPSWGQGDGEQFF; CDR3 DNA: TGTGCCAGCAGCCTGTTACCCTCGTGGGGGCAGGGCGACGGTGAGCAGTTCTTC
CDR3 length: 15; D gene: -; clone size: few; J gene: TRBJ1-5; V gene: TRBV2; CDR3 protein: CASSEWLASNQPQHF; CDR3 DNA: TGTGCCAGCAGTGAATGGTTGGCAAGCAATCAGCCCCAGCATTTT
CDR3 length: 15; D gene: -; clone size: few; J gene: TRBJ2-5; V gene: TRBV6-1; CDR3 protein: CASSPYGGGKETQYF; CDR3 DNA: TGTGCCAGCAGTCCCTATGGTGGGGGCAAAGAGACCCAGTACTTC
CDR3 length: 17; D gene: TRBD1; clone size: -; J gene: TRBJ2-6; V gene: TRBV12-3/TRBV12-4; CDR3 protein: CASSFFGRGPGANVLTF; CDR3 DNA: TGTGCCAGCAGTTTTTTCGGCAGGGGGCCTGGGGCCAACGTCCTGACTTTC
CDR3 length: 18; D gene: -; clone size: -; J gene: TRBJ2-1; V gene: TRBV7-9; CDR3 protein: CASSSYAVLGGPGDEQFF; CDR3 DNA: TGTGCCAGCAGCTCGTATGCCGTACTAGGGGGGCCCGGGGATGAGCAGTTCTTC
CDR3 length: 13; D gene: -; clone size: -; J gene: TRBJ2-2; V gene: TRBV24-1; CDR3 protein: CATSDFRERELFF; CDR3 DNA: TGTGCCACCAGTGACTTCAGGGAGCGGGAGCTGTTTTTT
CDR3 length: 14; D gene: -; clone size: many; J gene: TRBJ2-1; V gene: TRBV6-1; CDR3 protein: CASSPPGRINEQFF; CDR3 DNA: TGTGCCAGCAGTCCCCCTGGGCGAATCAATGAGCAGTTCTTC
CDR3 length: 16; D gene: TRBD2; clone size: -; J gene: TRBJ2-1; V gene: TRBV4-3; CDR3 protein: CASSQGLAGGQGEQFF; CDR3 DNA: TGCGCCAGCAGCCAAGGTCTAGCGGGGGGCCAAGGTGAGCAGTTCTTC
CDR3 length: 19; D gene: TRBD2; clone size: many; J gene: TRBJ2-1; V gene: TRBV7-8; CDR3 protein: CASSSPTSGGAVSPNEQFF; CDR3 DNA: TGTGCCAGCAGCTCCCCGACTAGCGGGGGGGCAGTATCCCCGAATGAGCAGTTCTTC
CDR3 length: 15; D gene: TRBD2; clone size: many; J gene: TRBJ2-7; V gene: TRBV7-2; CDR3 protein: CASSFWTSGENEQYF; CDR3 DNA: TGTGCCAGCAGCTTCTGGACTAGCGGGGAGAACGAGCAGTACTTC
CDR3 length: 18; D gene: -; clone size: many; J gene: TRBJ1-4; V gene: TRBV19; CDR3 protein: CASSPLGPKSSTNEKLFF; CDR3 DNA: TGTGCCAGTAGCCCGCTGGGACCTAAAAGTTCAACTAATGAAAAACTGTTTTTT
CDR3 length: 16; D gene: TRBD1; clone size: -; J gene: TRBJ1-4; V gene: TRBV6-5; CDR3 protein: CASRHRGPGTNEKLFF; CDR3 DNA: TGTGCCAGCAGGCACAGGGGGCCGGGTACTAATGAAAAACTGTTTTTT
CDR3 length: 13; D gene: -; clone size: few; J gene: TRBJ2-1; V gene: TRBV20-1; CDR3 protein: CSARRRMGNEQFF; CDR3 DNA: TGCAGTGCTAGACGGAGAATGGGCAATGAGCAGTTCTTC
CDR3 length: 13; D gene: -; clone size: many; J gene: TRBJ1-2; V gene: TRBV27; CDR3 protein: CASRGGVHYGYTF; CDR3 DNA: TGTGCCAGCAGGGGAGGGGTTCACTATGGCTACACCTTC
CDR3 length: 14; D gene: TRBD2; clone size: -; J gene: TRBJ2-5; V gene: TRBV10-3; CDR3 protein: CASHGGGWEETQYF; CDR3 DNA: TGTGCTTCTCATGGGGGAGGGTGGGAAGAGACCCAGTACTTC
CDR3 length: 15; D gene: -; clone size: -; J gene: TRBJ2-4; V gene: TRBV6-6; CDR3 protein: CASSYVGGAKNIQYF; CDR3 DNA: TGTGCCAGCAGTTACGTCGGGGGAGCCAAAAACATTCAGTACTTC
CDR3 length: 13; D gene: -; clone size: few; J gene: TRBJ2-1; V gene: TRBV24-1; CDR3 protein: CATSDPADSEQFF; CDR3 DNA: TGTGCCACCAGTGACCCCGCCGACAGTGAGCAGTTCTTC
CDR3 length: 15; D gene: -; clone size: many; J gene: TRBJ1-5; V gene: TRBV12-3/TRBV12-4; CDR3 protein: CASSPFQQGSQPQHF; CDR3 DNA: TGTGCCAGCAGCCCCTTTCAGCAAGGTAGTCAGCCCCAGCATTTT
CDR3 length: 15; D gene: -; clone size: once; J gene: TRBJ1-1; V gene: TRBV5-4; CDR3 protein: CASSTAGLGDTEAFF; CDR3 DNA: TGTGCCAGCAGCACAGCAGGGCTGGGGGACACTGAAGCTTTCTTT
CDR3 length: 12; D gene: -; clone size: once; J gene: TRBJ2-3; V gene: TRBV7-9; CDR3 protein: CANSPPGWSQYF; CDR3 DNA: TGTGCCAACAGCCCCCCGGGGTGGTCGCAGTATTTT
CDR3 length: 16; D gene: -; clone size: few; J gene: TRBJ1-1; V gene: TRBV5-4; CDR3 protein: CASSYQSQGLNTEAFF; CDR3 DNA: TGTGCCAGCAGCTATCAATCACAGGGATTGAACACTGAAGCTTTCTTT
CDR3 length: 14; D gene: -; clone size: -; J gene: TRBJ1-6; V gene: TRBV2; CDR3 protein: CASIPSQFLSPLHF; CDR3 DNA: TGTGCCAGCATTCCGTCTCAATTCCTCTCACCCCTCCACTTT
CDR3 length: 15; D gene: TRBD2; clone size: few; J gene: TRBJ2-1; V gene: TRBV4-1; CDR3 protein: CASSLRTSGGNEQFF; CDR3 DNA: TGCGCCAGCAGCCTCAGGACTAGCGGGGGGAATGAGCAGTTCTTC
CDR3 length: 15; D gene: TRBD2; clone size: few; J gene: TRBJ2-1; V gene: TRBV6-5; CDR3 protein: CASSYRTSGSDEQFF; CDR3 DNA: TGTGCCAGCAGTTACCGGACTAGCGGGTCGGATGAGCAGTTCTTC
CDR3 length: 16; D gene: TRBD1; clone size: few; J gene: TRBJ1-2; V gene: TRBV6-2/TRBV6-3; CDR3 protein: CASRTRRGGIDYGYTF; CDR3 DNA: TGTGCCAGCAGAACGCGCAGAGGGGGCATCGACTATGGCTACACCTTC
CDR3 length: 14; D gene: -; clone size: few; J gene: TRBJ1-5; V gene: TRBV24-1; CDR3 protein: CATSGQDSNQPQHF; CDR3 DNA: TGTGCCACCAGTGGCCAGGATAGCAATCAGCCCCAGCATTTT